The rows below give T cell receptor beta chains drawn from one sample of a study of T cells after yellow fever vaccination. TCRdb reprocessed the 5' RACE reads with MiXCR, giving one entry per CDR3 protein. This table has a few hundred thousand distinct CDR3 sequences, 8.7% appearing once. The sample consisted of CD4+ T cells sorted from PBMCs, taken 5 days after the yellow fever booster vaccination. These receptors were collected from a man between 18 and 29 years old who received the YFV17D yellow fever vaccine. CDR3s include the opening cysteine and the closing phenylalanine or tryptophan. The D gene is left open where the match is weak. Some rows have no size entry. The others give once, few or many, or a class for an expanded clone.

TRBV4-3	TRBJ2-2	few	TRBD2	TGCGCCAGCAGCCAAGAAGCGGGGGGGCTGTTACCGGGGACCGGGGAGCTGTTTTTT	CASSQEAGGLLPGTGELFF
TRBV5-1	TRBJ2-1	few	TRBD1	TGCGCCAGCAGCTTGGGGATACAGGGGTACAATGAGCAGTTCTTC	CASSLGIQGYNEQFF
TRBV6-5	TRBJ2-3	few	.	TGTGCCAGCAGAACCCAGGCCTCTAGCACAGATACGCAGTATTTT	CASRTQASSTDTQYF
TRBV30	TRBJ1-2	few	.	TGTGCCTGGAGTTCGGGTGCCTATGGCTACACCTTC	CAWSSGAYGYTF
TRBV5-1	TRBJ1-1	few	.	TGCGCCAGCAGCTTGAATGGCGGTGGGGCTTTCTTT	CASSLNGGGAFF
TRBV4-3	TRBJ2-6	.	TRBD2	TGCGCCAGCAGCCAAGAGCTAGCGGGTAGCTCTGGGGCCAACGTCCTGACTTTC	CASSQELAGSSGANVLTF
TRBV4-3	TRBJ1-1	.	.	TGCGCCAGCAGCCAAGATAGCAGGGAACGGGGAGCTTTCTTT	CASSQDSRERGAFF
TRBV12-3/TRBV12-4	TRBJ1-2	few	.	TGTGCCAGCAGCCACGGTGAATCTCTTGGCTACACCTTC	CASSHGESLGYTF
TRBV7-2	TRBJ2-3	.	.	TGTGCCAGCAGCTTCTCTGGGGCCGGGGAAGATACGCAGTATTTT	CASSFSGAGEDTQYF
TRBV4-2	TRBJ2-3	.	.	TGTGCCAGCAGGGCAGGGGCGGTCACAGATACGCAGTATTTT	CASRAGAVTDTQYF
TRBV20-1	TRBJ2-2	many	TRBD2	TGCAGTGCTAACCTTAATAGCGGGGCTAACACCGGGGAGCTGTTTTTT	CSANLNSGANTGELFF
TRBV5-6	TRBJ2-7	.	TRBD1	TGTGCCAGCAGCTTGGGGAGACAGGGGTTCTACGAGCAGTACTTC	CASSLGRQGFYEQYF
TRBV18	TRBJ1-1	few	.	TGTGCCAGCTCACCACCGGAGGGGGGCAACACTGAAGCTTTCTTT	CASSPPEGGNTEAFF
TRBV12-3/TRBV12-4	TRBJ2-7	.	.	TGTGCCAGCAGTTTTGGAGCAGGATACTACGAGCAGTACTTC	CASSFGAGYYEQYF
TRBV20-1	TRBJ1-1	many	.	TGCAGTGCTGACAAGGAAGCTTTCTTT	CSADKEAFF
TRBV29-1	TRBJ1-1	few	.	TGCAGCGTTGAACCTTGGGATAACACTGAAGCTTTCTTT	CSVEPWDNTEAFF
TRBV7-9	TRBJ1-4	.	.	TGTGCCAGCAGCTTAAACGCCGGAGAAAAACTGTTTTTT	CASSLNAGEKLFF
TRBV20-1	TRBJ2-2	.	.	TGCAGTGCTAGGCGGACGGTTCGTTCCGGGGAGCTGTTTTTT	CSARRTVRSGELFF
TRBV9	TRBJ2-1	.	TRBD2	TGTGCCAGCACACCGGGACTAGAGATTGAGCAGTTCTTC	CASTPGLEIEQFF
TRBV5-5	TRBJ2-5	.	TRBD1	TGTGCCAGCAGCACCCAAACAGGGGTCGGGACCCAGTACTTC	CASSTQTGVGTQYF
TRBV5-6	TRBJ1-1	few	.	TGTGCCAGCACACCCAGGGCCCGTTATCCTGAAGCTTTCTTT	CASTPRARYPEAFF
TRBV2	TRBJ2-5	.	TRBD1	TGTGCCAGCAGTAGACAGGGGGCGCTTCAGACCCAGTACTTC	CASSRQGALQTQYF
TRBV5-5	TRBJ2-2	.	TRBD2	TGTGCCAGCAGCTTGGCTAGCGGGGTGAACACCGGGGAGCTGTTTTTT	CASSLASGVNTGELFF
TRBV20-1	TRBJ1-1	few	TRBD1	TGCAGTGCTAGAGAAACAGGGGACACTGAAGCTTTCTTT	CSARETGDTEAFF
TRBV29-1	TRBJ2-5	.	.	TGCAGCGTGCTAGGGGACGGAGAGACCCAGTACTTC	CSVLGDGETQYF
TRBV20-1	TRBJ2-2	few	.	TGCAGTCCCTTCGGTTGTCCGGACTCTAACACCGGGGAGCTGTTTTTT	CSPFGCPDSNTGELFF
TRBV6-1	TRBJ2-3	.	.	TGTGCCAGCAGTGCCCCCCCCGAAGGACAGACTCGCACAGATACGCAGTATTTT	CASSAPPEGQTRTDTQYF
TRBV5-1	TRBJ2-5	few	TRBD2	TGCGCCAGCGCGCCGGGGGGTGCCTCGGAGACCCAGTACTTC	CASAPGGASETQYF
TRBV5-1	TRBJ2-1	.	TRBD2	TGCGCCAGCAGCCCGACTAGCGGACTTTACAATGAGCAGTTCTTC	CASSPTSGLYNEQFF
TRBV24-1	TRBJ2-3	few	.	TGTGCCACCAGTGATTTCTCCGTAACTAGCACAGATACGCAGTATTTT	CATSDFSVTSTDTQYF
TRBV7-2	TRBJ1-2	few	.	TGTGCCAGCAGCGCCGGGACGGTAGACTATGGCTACACCTTC	CASSAGTVDYGYTF
TRBV6-2/TRBV6-3	TRBJ2-6	.	TRBD2	TGTGCCAGCTTTCGGGGGGACTCTGGGGCCAACGTCCTGACTTTC	CASFRGDSGANVLTF
TRBV9	TRBJ1-1	.	.	TGTGCCAGCAGCGTAGTGGCCGGGAACACTGAAGCTTTCTTT	CASSVVAGNTEAFF
TRBV5-1	TRBJ1-2	few	.	TGCGCCAGCAGCTGGACCCCCCCGGGGGCAAGTGGCTACACCTTC	CASSWTPPGASGYTF
TRBV7-2	TRBJ1-3	.	.	TGTGCCAGCAGCCCGGTCTCTGGAAACACCATATATTTT	CASSPVSGNTIYF
TRBV10-3	TRBJ1-1	.	.	TGTGCCATCGGAAGGGTGAACACTGAAGCTTTCTTT	CAIGRVNTEAFF
TRBV4-1	TRBJ2-3	.	.	TGCGCCAGCAGCCAAGTGTTGGCGCGGGGGCGCACAGATACGCAGTATTTT	CASSQVLARGRTDTQYF
TRBV5-1	TRBJ1-4	once	.	TGCGCCAGCAGCTTGGACCCGGCAGGGGACGGGAAACTGTTTTTT	CASSLDPAGDGKLFF
TRBV6-1	TRBJ2-1	few	TRBD1	TGTGCCAGCGGTCAACCGGGACAGGGGTCCTACAATGAGCAGTTCTTC	CASGQPGQGSYNEQFF
TRBV29-1	TRBJ1-5	few	.	TGCAGCGTTGAAGAACCCAATCAGCCCCAGCATTTT	CSVEEPNQPQHF
TRBV25-1	TRBJ1-2	few	.	TGTGCCAGCAGTTTCGACAACTATGGCTACACCTTC	CASSFDNYGYTF